This T cell receptor beta chain was identified during a study of human T cells and chemical hapten exposure. Trimming took off 0 bases at V and 2 bases at J, with 9 bases between the two ends. Germline V CDR1 and CDR2: DFQATT, SNEGSKA (reference sequence). The CDR3 has 14 amino acids. In this sample, this clonotype turned up many times. Documented time point: healthy volunteer bleed at 6 weeks. Before extraction, the whole blood was not fractionated, and total RNA was taken from it. MiXCR, applied by TCRdb to the RACE reads, yields one record per CDR3 protein. The sample lists about 65,000 distinct CDR3 sequences, around 6.1% occurring once.

The chain has TRBV20-1 and TRBJ2-3; possible D gene TRBD2, 5 bases. This TCR came from a female donor in good health. Some clones in this sample may be carry-over from other donors' samples. Sequencing was performed on whole blood. CDR3 in amino acids: CSARERGYTDTQYF. In nucleotides, the CDR3 is TGCAGTGCTAGAGAACGGGGATACACAGATACGCAGTATTTT.